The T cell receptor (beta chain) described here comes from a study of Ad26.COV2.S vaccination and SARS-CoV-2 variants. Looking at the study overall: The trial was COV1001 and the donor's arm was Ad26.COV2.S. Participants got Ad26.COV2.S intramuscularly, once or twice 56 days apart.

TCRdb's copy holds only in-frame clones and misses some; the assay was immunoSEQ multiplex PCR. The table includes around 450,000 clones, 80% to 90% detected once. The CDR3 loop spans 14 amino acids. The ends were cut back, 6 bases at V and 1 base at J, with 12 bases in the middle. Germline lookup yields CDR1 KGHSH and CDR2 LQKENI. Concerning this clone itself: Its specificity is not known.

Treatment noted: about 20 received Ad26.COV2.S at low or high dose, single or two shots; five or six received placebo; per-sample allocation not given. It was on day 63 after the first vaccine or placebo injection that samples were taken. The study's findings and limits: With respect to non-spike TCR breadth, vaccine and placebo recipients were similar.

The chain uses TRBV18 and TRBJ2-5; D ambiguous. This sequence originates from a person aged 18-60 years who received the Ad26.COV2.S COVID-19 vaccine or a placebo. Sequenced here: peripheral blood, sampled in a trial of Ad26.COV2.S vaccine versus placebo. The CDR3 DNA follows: TGTGCCAGCTCCCCGTATCGGTTCCAAGAGACCCAGTACTTC. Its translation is CASSPYRFQETQYF. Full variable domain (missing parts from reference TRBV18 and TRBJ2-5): NAGVMQNPRHLVRRRGQEARLRCSPMKGHSHVYWYRQLPEEGLKFMVYLQKENIIDESGMPKERFSAEFPKEGPSILRIQQVVRGDSAAYFCASSPYRFQETQYFGPGTRLLVL.